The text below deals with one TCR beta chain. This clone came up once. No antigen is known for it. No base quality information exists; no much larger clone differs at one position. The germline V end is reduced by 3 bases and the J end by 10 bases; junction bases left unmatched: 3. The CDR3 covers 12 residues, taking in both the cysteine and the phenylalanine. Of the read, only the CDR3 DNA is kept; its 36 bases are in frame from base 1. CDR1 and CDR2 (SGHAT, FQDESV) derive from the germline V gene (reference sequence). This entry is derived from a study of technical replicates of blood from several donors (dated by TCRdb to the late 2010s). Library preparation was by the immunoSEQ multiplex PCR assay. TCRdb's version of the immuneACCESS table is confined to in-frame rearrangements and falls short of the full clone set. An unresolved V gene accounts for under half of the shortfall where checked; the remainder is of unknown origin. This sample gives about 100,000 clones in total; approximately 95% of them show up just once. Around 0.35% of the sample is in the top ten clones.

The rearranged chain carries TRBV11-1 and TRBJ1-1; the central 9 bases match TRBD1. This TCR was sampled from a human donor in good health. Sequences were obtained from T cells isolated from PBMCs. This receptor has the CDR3 CASSFSQGAAFF. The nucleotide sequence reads TGTGCCAGCAGCTTTTCACAGGGGGCAGCTTTCTTT.